This is a list of T cell receptor beta chains from one sample in a study of T cell repertoires in cytomegalovirus infection. Each CDR3 protein gets one entry after TCRdb re-called the reads with MiXCR. Among roughly 500,000 distinct CDR3 sequences listed, 15% to 20% were seen once. Sequenced sample: CD8+ T cells from PBMCs. Receptors were obtained from a human donor in good health (CMV status not recorded). Some clones in this sample may be carry-over from other donors' samples. Each CDR3 is given with its conserved first and last residue. D genes are given only for firm matches. Only some rows state a clone size, as once, few, many or a class for expanded clones.

J,D,V,size,CDR3,DNA
TRBJ2-3,.,TRBV29-1,.,CSVVRDTQYF,TGCAGCGTTGTTCGGGATACGCAGTATTTT
TRBJ1-3,.,TRBV12-3/TRBV12-4,many,CASSLPTDSGNTIYF,TGTGCCAGCAGTTTACCGACGGACTCTGGAAACACCATATATTTT
TRBJ2-1,.,TRBV11-2,many,CASSLDGASEQFF,TGTGCCAGCAGCTTAGACGGGGCCTCGGAGCAGTTCTTC
TRBJ2-7,.,TRBV7-9,many,CASSFPDTYEQYF,TGTGCCAGCAGCTTTCCGGATACCTACGAGCAGTACTTC
TRBJ2-3,.,TRBV5-1,few,CASRDRPRLTDTQYF,TGCGCCAGCAGAGACAGGCCACGACTCACAGATACGCAGTATTTT
TRBJ1-2,.,TRBV27,once,CASSSYPRQINYGYTF,TGTGCCAGCAGTTCCTACCCAAGACAGATAAACTATGGCTACACCTTC
TRBJ2-5,.,TRBV11-2,few,CASRLFTLHQETQYF,TGTGCCAGCAGACTGTTCACGCTACACCAAGAGACCCAGTACTTC
TRBJ2-7,.,TRBV5-5,many,CASSFTKAFGYEQYF,TGTGCCAGCAGCTTTACGAAGGCCTTCGGGTACGAGCAGTACTTC
TRBJ1-1,.,TRBV11-2,many,CASSFEGGSTEAFF,TGTGCCAGCAGCTTTGAAGGGGGGTCGACTGAAGCTTTCTTT
TRBJ2-5,TRBD2,TRBV2,few,CASSAGTSGEETQYF,TGTGCCAGCAGTGCAGGGACTAGCGGGGAAGAGACCCAGTACTTC
TRBJ1-1,.,TRBV27,.,CASNIGREAFF,TGTGCCAGCAACATCGGACGAGAAGCTTTCTTT
TRBJ2-1,.,TRBV12-5,many,CASGLVWAGGLGNEQFF,TGTGCTAGTGGTTTGGTATGGGCCGGGGGGCTGGGGAATGAGCAGTTCTTC
TRBJ1-1,.,TRBV30,many,CAWRYGTNEAFF,TGTGCCTGGAGATACGGGACAAATGAAGCTTTCTTT
TRBJ1-1,.,TRBV12-3/TRBV12-4,.,CASKERGNTEAFF,TGTGCCAGCAAAGAACGGGGGAACACTGAAGCTTTCTTT
TRBJ2-7,TRBD1,TRBV5-6,few,CASSSTGDYEQYF,TGTGCCAGCAGCTCGACAGGGGACTACGAGCAGTACTTC
TRBJ2-1,.,TRBV2,once,CASSERQLSYNEQFF,TGTGCCAGCAGTGAACGACAGCTCTCCTACAATGAGCAGTTCTTC
TRBJ2-7,.,TRBV5-4,few,CASSGETGSYEQYF,TGTGCCAGCAGCGGGGAGACAGGCTCCTACGAGCAGTACTTC
TRBJ2-1,TRBD1,TRBV5-5,.,CASSPRDRTTHVSYNEQFF,TGTGCCAGCAGCCCCCGGGACAGGACCACGCACGTCTCCTACAATGAGCAGTTCTTC
TRBJ2-2,.,TRBV5-4,few,CASSPIGSTGELFF,TGTGCCAGCAGCCCCATCGGAAGCACCGGGGAGCTGTTTTTT
TRBJ2-2,TRBD1,TRBV2,few,CASTGPDRGLSGELFF,TGTGCCAGCACCGGCCCGGACAGGGGTCTGTCCGGGGAGCTGTTTTTT
TRBJ2-1,.,TRBV7-9,many,CASSPRILAPYEQFF,TGTGCCAGCAGCCCTAGGATCCTAGCTCCCTATGAGCAGTTCTTC
TRBJ1-1,.,TRBV29-1,few,CSVEIGEDLSAFF,TGCAGCGTTGAGATCGGGGAAGATCTCTCAGCTTTCTTT
TRBJ2-7,TRBD1,TRBV3-1,.,CASSFRQGAYEQYF,TGTGCCAGCAGCTTCAGACAGGGGGCCTACGAGCAGTACTTC
TRBJ1-6,TRBD1,TRBV7-3,many,CASSLWGGTESPLHF,TGTGCCAGCAGCTTATGGGGGGGGACAGAATCACCCCTCCACTTT
TRBJ2-1,TRBD2,TRBV28,many,CASSSQTSGRDKYNNEQFF,TGTGCCAGCAGTTCCCAGACTAGCGGGAGGGATAAATATAACAATGAGCAGTTCTTC
TRBJ2-7,.,TRBV7-9,many,CASSLSTGKTYEQYF,TGTGCCAGCAGCTTAAGCACAGGGAAAACCTACGAGCAGTACTTC
TRBJ2-1,TRBD2,TRBV11-2,many,CALSGGLYNEQFF,TGTGCCTTGAGCGGGGGGCTCTACAATGAGCAGTTCTTC
TRBJ2-2,TRBD2,TRBV7-8,once,CALSTFSGGAAGEQFF,TGTGCTCTCTCAACATTTAGCGGGGGGGCGGCCGGGGAGCAGTTTTTT
TRBJ2-2,.,TRBV12-3/TRBV12-4,.,CASSPYPSGTSTGELFF,TGTGCCAGCAGTCCGTACCCCTCCGGGACTTCTACCGGGGAGCTGTTTTTT
TRBJ2-6,.,TRBV3-1,few,CASSPFKQGANVLTF,TGTGCCAGCAGCCCTTTCAAACAGGGGGCCAACGTCCTGACTTTC
TRBJ2-1,.,TRBV5-1,.,CASSPSIASYNEQFF,TGCGCCAGCAGCCCATCTATAGCTTCCTACAATGAGCAGTTCTTC
TRBJ2-1,TRBD2,TRBV7-6,many,CASSLAGGPLNEQFF,TGTGCCAGCAGCCTAGCGGGAGGGCCTCTTAATGAGCAGTTCTTC
TRBJ2-7,.,TRBV5-1,.,CASSPRGEGEQYF,TGCGCCAGCTCTCCCCGAGGTGAGGGCGAGCAGTACTTC
TRBJ2-7,.,TRBV2,few,CASSVGGSKDYEQYF,TGTGCCAGCAGTGTCGGGGGTAGTAAGGACTACGAGCAGTACTTC
TRBJ2-5,TRBD2,TRBV10-2,few,CAIPRYGGGGETQYF,TGCGCCATTCCACGCTACGGGGGGGGAGGGGAGACCCAGTACTTC
TRBJ2-1,TRBD2,TRBV25-1,few,CASSEGGLASNEQFF,TGTGCCAGCAGTGAAGGGGGACTAGCGAGCAATGAGCAGTTCTTC
TRBJ1-3,.,TRBV28,many,CATTGRLSGNTIYF,TGTGCCACTACCGGACGCCTCTCTGGAAACACCATATATTTT
TRBJ2-5,.,TRBV29-1,few,CSVEEGQGFFEDQETQYF,TGCAGCGTTGAAGAGGGGCAGGGGTTTTTTGAGGACCAAGAGACCCAGTACTTC
TRBJ2-1,.,TRBV7-8,many,CASILGGAHNEQFF,TGTGCCAGCATCCTGGGGGGGGCCCACAATGAGCAGTTCTTC
TRBJ2-7,.,TRBV7-9,many,CASSPSRSTYEQYF,TGTGCCAGCAGCCCTTCACGTTCTACCTACGAGCAGTACTTC
TRBJ2-7,.,TRBV20-1,few,CSADRQDRSSYEQYF,TGCAGTGCGGACCGACAGGATAGGAGCTCCTACGAGCAGTACTTC
TRBJ2-7,TRBD1,TRBV4-1,many,CASSQMGQASADEQYF,TGCGCCAGCAGCCAGATGGGACAGGCATCGGCAGACGAGCAGTACTTC
TRBJ2-7,.,TRBV27,many,CASSFGAGGSYEQYF,TGTGCCAGCAGTTTTGGGGCAGGGGGGTCCTACGAGCAGTACTTC
TRBJ1-2,TRBD1,TRBV5-4,few,CASSPGQGFYGYTF,TGTGCCAGCAGCCCTGGACAGGGCTTCTATGGCTACACCTTC
TRBJ2-7,TRBD1,TRBV7-2,many,CASSLAGGLDEQYF,TGTGCCAGCAGCTTAGCAGGGGGCCTAGACGAGCAGTACTTC
TRBJ2-6,.,TRBV12-3/TRBV12-4,many,CASSLIHSGANVLTF,TGTGCCAGCAGTTTAATCCATTCTGGGGCCAACGTCCTGACTTTC